This paragraph covers one T cell receptor (beta chain) sequence. Its antigen remains unidentified. The junction departs from germline at one end; a sequencing error may be responsible. The record originates from a study of cytomegalovirus exposure and HLA in healthy donors. Study in general: Unique TCR beta sequences numbering about 100 million came from 150 million to 200 million T cells in an earlier analysis. Unique TCRs from HLA-typed donors, 65 million to 85 million of them, were held in an early data release. Study findings and constraints: Later examination showed HLA-associated TCR beta chains had greater clonal expansion than equally common others.

CDR1 is SQVTM, CDR2 ANQGSEA, per germline. The CDR3 runs 13 residues. PCR amplification relied on 60 Vbeta primers (plus 13 Jbeta primers). Sequencing was performed with immunoSEQ multiplex PCR; in TCRdb, only in-frame clones are kept and a portion is missing. The sample contains around 180,000 clones, roughly 80% of which appear only once. This receptor was obtained from a man aged 55 to 70 in good health and CMV-seronegative. The chain joins TRBV29-1 to TRBJ1-6, with a possible D match to TRBD1 (5 bases). The sequencing sample was made of PBMCs. CDR3 in DNA: TGCAGCGTTAGGCCGGGAGGGGACTCACCCCTCAACTTT. It codes for CSVRPGGDSPLNF.